A single sample gave rise to the 5 T cell receptor beta chains below, sequenced in a study of blood T cell repertoires in COVID-19. Assay used: immunoSEQ multiplex PCR; TCRdb lists only in-frame clones, some missing. The sample shows about 160,000 clones, about 85% of them seen only once. What was sequenced was peripheral blood. Receptors originate from a man older than 75 with COVID-19, enrolled during active disease.

This chain uses TRBV7-9 with TRBJ1-1, with 8 positions matching TRBD1. This CDR3 region has 14 residues. The junction had 6 bases not matched to a gene; V was cut back by 4 bases and J by 5 bases. The germline CDR1 and CDR2 sequences are SEHNR and FQNEAQ (reference sequence). The CDR3 region is CASSYGQGQTEAFF. The CDR3 nucleotides are TGTGCCAGCAGCTACGGACAGGGCCAAACTGAAGCTTTCTTT.

CDR3 nucleotides: TGCGCCAGCAGCTTACAGGGGGTAGATGGCTACACCTTC. It codes for CASSLQGVDGYTF. The chain employs TRBV5-1 and TRBJ1-2; TRBD1 aligns across 8 bases. Germline V gives CDR1 SGHRS, CDR2 YFSETQ. The CDR3 is made up of 13 amino acids. Trimming removed 2 bases from V and 6 bases from J; junction bases left unmatched: 3.

The CDR3 sequence is CASSLDQAGGKYF. DNA of the CDR3: TGTGCCAGCAGCTTAGATCAGGCAGGGGGGAAGTACTTC. The rearrangement links TRBV11-2 to TRBJ2-7, with a tentative D call TRBD1 (7 bases). Trimming stripped 0 bases from V and 11 bases from J, with 14 bases between. The length of the CDR3 is 13 residues. Germline CDR1 is SGHAT and CDR2 is FQNNGV.

CDR3 coding DNA: TGTGCCAGCAGCCCTAGGGACAGGGGAAACTATGGCTACACCTTC. Its translation is CASSPRDRGNYGYTF. The chain recombines TRBV7-9 with TRBJ1-2; 10 bases line up with TRBD1. The germline CDR1 and CDR2 sequences are SEHNR and FQNEAQ (reference sequence). CDR3 size: 15 residues. V lost 5 bases, J lost 2 bases, and 5 bases stayed unmatched.

The chain couples TRBV27 to TRBJ1-5, with a possible D match to TRBD1 (6 bases). The CDR3 is 15 amino acids. Germline-derived CDR1 and CDR2 are MNHEY and SMNVEV (reference sequence). Deletions cut 5 bases from V and 9 bases from J, with 20 bases between. The CDR3 DNA is TGTGCCAGCAGTCCCCGAGGGGGGGGAGGTGGGCCCCAGCATTTT. Amino acids: CASSPRGGGGGPQHF.